The clone carrying this T cell receptor (beta chain) was observed once. The entry originates in a study of blood T cell repertoires in COVID-19. Study details: Both acute and convalescent COVID-19 samples were obtained from the United States, Italy and Spain. The cDNA or gDNA used as material had been derived from T cells, B-cell-depleted T cells, or PBMCs.

This CDR3 spans 13 amino acids. Original analysis: Researchers report that nucleated cell counts were estimated from reference gene primer amplification. The protocol was immunoSEQ multiplex PCR, while the TCRdb copy is restricted to in-frame clones and leaves out a portion. That table supplies the V and J calls and clone size; D and trimming were determined from the DNA. This sample has under 250,000 clones, with about 89% found just once. The clonotype originates from a woman aged 55-69 years who had recovered from COVID-19. Sequenced sample: peripheral blood. The rearrangement uses TRBV21-1 and TRBJ1-2; TRBD1 was called by the table and not checked on the DNA. TRBV21-1 constitutes a pseudogene. The DNA for the CDR3 is TGTGCCAGCAGCAAAGAAGCAGGGCACGGCTACACCTTC. It encodes CASSKEAGHGYTF.